This is a list of T cell receptor beta chains from one sample in a study of Ad26.COV2.S vaccination and SARS-CoV-2 variants. Here immunoSEQ multiplex PCR was the method, and the copy in TCRdb shows in-frame clones only, minus some. The data hold about 94,000 clones, with approximately 77% observed a single time. Here the sequenced sample was peripheral blood, taken after recovery from COVID-19. Source of these receptors: a human donor who had recovered from COVID-19. Both conserved end residues are trimmed from each CDR3.

v_gene	j_gene	CDR3aa
TRBV7-9	TRBJ2-1	ASSLGGLAGAYNEQF
TRBV7-3	TRBJ2-2	ASSLTHGEREADTGELF
TRBV7-6	TRBJ2-5	ASSLAVQETQY
TRBV28	TRBJ1-2	AVDGYT
TRBV19	TRBJ1-2	ASSEWYGYT
TRBV18	TRBJ2-5	ASSPPGGRETQY
TRBV4-1	TRBJ2-3	ASSPRLAGGSTDTQY
TRBV7-2	TRBJ2-5	ASSLFVRETQY
TRBV15	TRBJ2-7	ATSRDVRSYEQY
TRBV4-2	TRBJ2-6	ASSTRSRDSGANVLT